The 17 T cell receptor beta chains below all came from one sample that was sequenced in a study of siplizumab effects on memory and regulatory T cells. Repertoires were generated with immunoSEQ multiplex PCR, while TCRdb's copy carries only in-frame clones and drops some. The sample holds some 96,000 clones, more than 90% seen once. Sequencing was performed on CD4+ T cells sorted from blood. The receptors here all came from a human donor in good health.

V is TRBV4-3 and J is TRBJ1-6; 7 bases line up with TRBD1. The CDR3 has 15 residues. Germline V gives CDR1 LGHNA, CDR2 YSLEER. Losses at the gene ends were 0 bases for V and 6 bases for J; bases not matched to a gene: 2. CDR3 sequence: CASSQDGTANSPLHF. The DNA for the CDR3 is TGCGCCAGCAGCCAAGACGGGACAGCTAATTCACCCCTCCACTTT.

The chain links TRBV28 to TRBJ2-2, with 10 bases aligning to TRBD1. Trimming at V came to 3 bases and at J to 6 bases, leaving 4 bases not matched to a gene. Germline V lookup: CDR1 MDHEN, CDR2 SYDVKM. This CDR3 is 15 amino acids long. The CDR3 protein is CASSFRTGGPGELFF. CDR3 DNA sequence: TGTGCCAGCAGTTTCAGGACAGGGGGTCCCGGGGAGCTGTTTTTT.

This clone was found once. The chain couples TRBV6-4 to TRBJ1-2; 9 positions match TRBD1. This CDR3 region has 14 residues. In germline, CDR1 is MRHNA, CDR2 SNTAGT. V was pared by 3 bases and J by 4 bases, with 3 bases of the junction left unmatched. In DNA form, the CDR3 reads TGTGCCAGCAGTGAAGGGGGACAGGGCTATGGCTACACCTTC. Protein product: CASSEGGQGYGYTF.

V gene TRBV7-9 combines with J gene TRBJ1-5; D is possibly TRBD1 (5 bases). The germline V gene encodes CDR1 SEHNR and CDR2 FQNEAQ (reference sequence). V lost 5 bases and J 2 bases, leaving 16 bases between the germline ends. This CDR3 has 16 amino acids. CDR3 bases: TGTGCCAGCAGCCCACCAGGGTTTACGGGCAATCAGCCCCAGCATTTT. Residues: CASSPPGFTGNQPQHF.

This chain links TRBV27 with TRBJ1-4; D gene uncertain. The length of the CDR3 is 14 residues. V was shortened by 3 bases and J by 2 bases, with 7 bases between the two germline ends. The germline CDR1 and CDR2 sequences are MNHEY and SMNVEV (reference sequence). The CDR3 DNA is TGTGCCAGCAGTTTTAGACGGACTAATGAAAAACTGTTTTTT. The encoded protein is CASSFRRTNEKLFF.

The rearrangement uses TRBV11-2 and TRBJ1-1, with D unclear. Germline lookup yields CDR1 SGHAT and CDR2 FQNNGV. Deletions cut 5 bases from V and 7 bases from J, with 11 bases between. This CDR3 region has 12 residues. CDR3 protein: CASSPVWGEAFF. Here the CDR3 DNA reads TGTGCCAGCAGCCCGGTATGGGGTGAAGCTTTCTTT.

V and J are TRBV6-1 and TRBJ1-4; TRBD1 aligns across 7 bases. The length of the CDR3 is 13 residues. Losses at the gene ends were 11 bases for V and 0 bases for J; bases not matched to a gene: 3. The germline CDR1 and CDR2 sequences are MNHNS and SASEGT. This CDR3 reads CAGGTATNEKLFF. In DNA form, the CDR3 reads TGTGCCGGGGGGACAGCAACTAATGAAAAACTGTTTTTT.

The V gene is TRBV2, the J gene TRBJ1-4; possible D gene TRBD1, 5 bases. This CDR3 is 14 amino acids long. Trimming left V 10 bases short and J 0 bases short, with 12 bases between. Germline CDR1 is SNHLY and CDR2 is FYNNEI. In DNA, the CDR3 is TGTGCCACCAAGGGGCCCGCAACTAATGAAAAACTGTTTTTT. Translated: CATKGPATNEKLFF.

This clone was counted between two and nine times. This chain connects TRBV11-2 to TRBJ1-1; tentative D call: TRBD1 (6 bases). This CDR3 has 14 residues. Germline CDR1 reads SGHAT; CDR2 reads FQNNGV. V was clipped by 3 bases and J by 1 base, with 9 bases between them. In DNA, the CDR3 is TGTGCCAGCAGCTTCGGGGGCGAGAACACTGAAGCTTTCTTT. Translating gives CASSFGGENTEAFF. Drawing the rest from reference TRBV11-2 and TRBJ1-1, the complete variable domain is EAGVAQSPRYKIIEKRQSVAFWCNPISGHATLYWYQQILGQGPKLLIQFQNNGVVDDSQLPKDRFSAERLKGVDSTLKIQPAKLEDSAVYLCASSFGGENTEAFFGQGTRLTVV.

V gene TRBV15 combines with J gene TRBJ2-7; D is ambiguous. Germline V lookup: CDR1 LNHNV, CDR2 YYDKDF (reference sequence). Deletions cut 0 bases from V and 1 base from J, with 10 bases between. The CDR3 extends over 15 amino acids. The CDR3 region is CATSRDRQRSYEQYF. The DNA for the CDR3 is TGTGCCACCAGCAGAGATCGGCAAAGATCCTACGAGCAGTACTTC.

The V and J genes are TRBV4-3 and TRBJ2-6; D may be TRBD2 (5 bases). The CDR3 runs to 15 residues. V was cut by 4 bases and J by 0 bases, with 7 bases left in between. Germline values: CDR1 LGHNA, CDR2 YSLEER. CDR3 nucleotide sequence: TGCGCCAGCAGCCGGGCGGGCTCTGGGGCCAACGTCCTGACTTTC. Translating gives CASSRAGSGANVLTF.

The chain recombines TRBV5-1 with TRBJ1-2, with D uncertain. This CDR3 region has 13 residues. Trimming pared 4 bases from V and 2 bases from J, leaving 9 bases between. Germline CDR1 is SGHRS and CDR2 is YFSETQ. In DNA form, the CDR3 reads TGCGCCAGCAGCCCGACCGAAAACTATGGCTACACCTTC. The encoded protein is CASSPTENYGYTF.

V gene TRBV19 combines with J gene TRBJ2-4, with 7 nucleotides matching TRBD1. The CDR3 length is 16 residues. Germline values: CDR1 LNHDA, CDR2 SQIVND (reference sequence). Germline trimming cut 3 bases from V and 0 bases from J; bases unmatched to any gene: 5. CDR3 coding DNA: TGTGCCAGTAGTATCTTAGGGACAGTAGCCAAAAACATTCAGTACTTC. Its protein is CASSILGTVAKNIQYF.

The V and J genes are TRBV5-5 and TRBJ2-7; tentatively, D is TRBD1 (6 bases). The CDR3 contains 15 residues. The germline V gene encodes CDR1 SGHKS and CDR2 YYEKEE (reference sequence). V dropped 0 bases and J dropped 1 base, with 11 bases sitting between them. The CDR3 DNA reads as TGTGCCAGCAGCTTGGGCCCAGGGGCTTCCTACGAGCAGTACTTC. Residues: CASSLGPGASYEQYF. Full variable domain (rest looked up from reference TRBV5-5 and TRBJ2-7): DAGVTQSPTHLIKTRGQQVTLRCSPISGHKSVSWYQQVLGQGPQFIFQYYEKEERGRGNFPDRFSARQFPNYSSELNVNALLLGDSALYLCASSLGPGASYEQYFGPGTRLTVT.

This chain joins TRBV27 and TRBJ1-2, with D possibly matching TRBD1 (6 bases). This CDR3 region has 16 residues. V was pared by 4 bases and J by 4 bases, with 19 bases between. Germline values: CDR1 MNHEY, CDR2 SMNVEV (reference sequence). The DNA for the CDR3 is TGTGCCAGCAGTTCTGAATCGGACAGAGACCTCTATGGCTACACCTTC. Protein: CASSSESDRDLYGYTF.

The chain employs TRBV6-1 and TRBJ2-2, with 8 positions matching TRBD1. The CDR3 runs to 14 residues. The germline gives CDR1 MNHNS, CDR2 SASEGT. V shed 8 bases, J shed 1 base, and the junction held 3 bases outside the gene matches. CDR3 amino acids: CASAGTGNTGELFF. CDR3 DNA: TGTGCCAGCGCCGGGACAGGGAACACCGGGGAGCTGTTTTTT.

This chain joins TRBV18 and TRBJ2-7, with D possibly TRBD1 on 6 matching bases. This CDR3 has 17 amino acids. V shed 4 bases and J shed 1 base, with 20 bases lying between them. Per the germline V gene, CDR1 is KGHSH and CDR2 is LQKENI. CDR3 in DNA: TGTGCCAGCTCACTGGGGATCCAGGGGTCGGGGTCCTACGAGCAGTACTTC. It codes for CASSLGIQGSGSYEQYF. The whole variable domain, filled in from reference TRBV18 and TRBJ2-7, reads NAGVMQNPRHLVRRRGQEARLRCSPMKGHSHVYWYRQLPEEGLKFMVYLQKENIIDESGMPKERFSAEFPKEGPSILRIQQVVRGDSAAYFCASSLGIQGSGSYEQYFGPGTRLTVT.